This TCR beta chain was recorded in a study of blood T cell repertoires in COVID-19. Trimming removed 6 bases from V and 6 bases from J, with 11 bases in between. Germline assignment: CDR1 SNHLY and CDR2 FYNNEI. The CDR3 totals 12 residues. Sequencing was performed with immunoSEQ multiplex PCR; in TCRdb, only in-frame clones are kept and a portion is missing. The sample records 100,000 to 150,000 clones, approximately 85% being singletons. The chain carries TRBV2 and TRBJ1-2; D is undetermined. This receptor was obtained from a human donor in a cohort sampled during active COVID-19. The source material was peripheral blood. The CDR3 reads CASRVQEDGYTF. CDR3 bases: TGTGCCAGCAGAGTGCAGGAAGATGGCTACACCTTC. Together with reference TRBV2 and TRBJ1-2, the CDR3 gives the full variable domain: EPEVTQTPSHQVTQMGQEVILRCVPISNHLYFYWYRQILGQKVEFLVSFYNNEISEKSEIFDDQFSVERPDGSNFTLKIRSTKLEDSAMYFCASRVQEDGYTFGSGTRLTVV.